Given below is one T cell receptor beta chain in context. What it binds is not known. The data belong to a study of cytomegalovirus exposure and HLA in healthy donors. Study-wide results and limits: Immune exposure data for these donors was limited to CMV serostatus.

CDR1 is SSHAT, CDR2 FNYEAQ, per germline (reference sequence). The CDR3 totals 17 residues. J lost 6 bases, V lost 5 bases, and 14 bases had no gene match. With 60 Vbeta and 13 Jbeta primers, the PCR was carried out. Study processing details: It was a later analysis that counted 75 million to 90 million unique TCR beta chains, of which 8.5 million to 12 million were shared. Produced via immunoSEQ multiplex PCR; TCRdb's table is partial and in-frame only. V and J calls plus clone size are reproduced from that table; the DNA served to infer D and trimming. The sample lists about 120,000 clones; just under 75% were seen once.

The V and J genes are TRBV7-7 and TRBJ2-2, with TRBD2 matching over 8 bases. The receptor's source is a human donor in good health. Sequencing used PBMCs. The CDR3 loop is CASSPTRLSGSAGELFF. DNA of the CDR3: TGTGCCAGCAGCCCAACCCGATTGAGCGGGAGTGCCGGGGAGCTGTTTTTT.